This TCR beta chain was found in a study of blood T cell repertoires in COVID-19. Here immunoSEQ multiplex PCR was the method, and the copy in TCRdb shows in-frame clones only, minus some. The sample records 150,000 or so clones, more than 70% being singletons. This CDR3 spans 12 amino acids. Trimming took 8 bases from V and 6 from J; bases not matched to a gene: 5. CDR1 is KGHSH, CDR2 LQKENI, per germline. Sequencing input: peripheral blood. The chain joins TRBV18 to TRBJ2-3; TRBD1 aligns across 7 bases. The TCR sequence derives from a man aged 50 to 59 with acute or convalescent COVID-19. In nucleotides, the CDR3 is TGTGCCAGCACAGGGGAAGGGGATACGCAGTATTTT. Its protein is CASTGEGDTQYF.